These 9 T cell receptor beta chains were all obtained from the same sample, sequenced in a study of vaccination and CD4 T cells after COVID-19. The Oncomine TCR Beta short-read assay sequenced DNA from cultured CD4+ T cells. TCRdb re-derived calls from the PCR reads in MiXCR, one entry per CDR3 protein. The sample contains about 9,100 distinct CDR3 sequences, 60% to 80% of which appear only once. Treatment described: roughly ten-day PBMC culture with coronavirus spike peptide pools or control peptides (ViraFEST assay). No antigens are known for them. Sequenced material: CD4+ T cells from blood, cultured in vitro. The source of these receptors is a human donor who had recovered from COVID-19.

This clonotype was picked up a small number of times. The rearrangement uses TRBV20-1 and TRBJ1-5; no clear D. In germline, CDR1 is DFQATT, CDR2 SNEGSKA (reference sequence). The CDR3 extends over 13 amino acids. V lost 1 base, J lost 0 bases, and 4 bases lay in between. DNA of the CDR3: TGCAGTGCTAGAGGCCTTAGCAATCAGCCCCAGCATTTT. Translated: CSARGLSNQPQHF.

CDR3 amino acids: CATSRVGMGTGRNEQFF. The CDR3 DNA reads as TGTGCCACCAGCAGAGTAGGTATGGGGACAGGGAGGAATGAGCAGTTCTTC. The rearrangement joins TRBV15 to TRBJ2-1; the match to TRBD1 covers 9 bases. CDR1 is LNHNV and CDR2 is YYDKDF in the germline V gene (reference sequence). This CDR3 region has 17 residues. J lost 7 bases, V lost 1 base, and 11 bases had no gene match.

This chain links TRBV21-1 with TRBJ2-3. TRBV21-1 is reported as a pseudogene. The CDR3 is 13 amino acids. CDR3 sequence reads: CASSMIRPDTQYF. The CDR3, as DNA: TGTGCCAGCAGCATGATCAGGCCGGATACGCAGTATTTT.

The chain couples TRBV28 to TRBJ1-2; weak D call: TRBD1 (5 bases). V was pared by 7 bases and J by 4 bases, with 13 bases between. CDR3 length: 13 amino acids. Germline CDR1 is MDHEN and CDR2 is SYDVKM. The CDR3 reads CASTTDSFYGYTF. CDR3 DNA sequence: TGTGCCAGCACGACTGACAGCTTCTATGGCTACACCTTC.

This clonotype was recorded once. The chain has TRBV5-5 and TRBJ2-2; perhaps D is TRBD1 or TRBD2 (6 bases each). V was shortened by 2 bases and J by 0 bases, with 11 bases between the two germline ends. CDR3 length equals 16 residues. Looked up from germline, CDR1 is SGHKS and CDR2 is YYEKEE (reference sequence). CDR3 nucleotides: TGTGCCAGCAGCTTAGTAGGGGGGCCGAACACCGGGGAGCTGTTTTTT. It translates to CASSLVGGPNTGELFF.

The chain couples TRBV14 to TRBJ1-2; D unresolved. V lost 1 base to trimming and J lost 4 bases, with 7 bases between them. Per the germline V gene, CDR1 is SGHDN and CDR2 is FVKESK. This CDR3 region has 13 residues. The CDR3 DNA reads TGTGCCAGCAGCCAAGCAGCCACCTATGGCTACACCTTC. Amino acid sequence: CASSQAATYGYTF.

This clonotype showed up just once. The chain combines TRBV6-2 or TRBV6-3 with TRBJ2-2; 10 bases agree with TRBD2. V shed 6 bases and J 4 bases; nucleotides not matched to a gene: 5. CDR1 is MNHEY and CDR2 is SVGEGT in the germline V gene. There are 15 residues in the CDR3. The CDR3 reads CASRPSGRSTGELFF. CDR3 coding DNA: TGTGCCAGCAGGCCTAGCGGGAGAAGCACCGGGGAGCTGTTTTTT.

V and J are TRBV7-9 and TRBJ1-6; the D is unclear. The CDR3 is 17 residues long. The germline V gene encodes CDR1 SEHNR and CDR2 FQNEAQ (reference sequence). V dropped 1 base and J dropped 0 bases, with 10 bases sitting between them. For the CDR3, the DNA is TGTGCCAGCAGCTTAGGGGCCAGCAGCTCCTATAATTCACCCCTCCACTTT. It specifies CASSLGASSSYNSPLHF.

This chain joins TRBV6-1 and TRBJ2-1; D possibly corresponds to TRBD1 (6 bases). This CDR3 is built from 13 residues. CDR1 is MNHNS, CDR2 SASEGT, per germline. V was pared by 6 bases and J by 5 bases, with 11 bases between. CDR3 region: CASRTGSHNEQFF. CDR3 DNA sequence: TGTGCCAGCAGAACAGGGTCCCACAATGAGCAGTTCTTC.